This TCR beta chain was found in a study of circulating CD8 cells and anti-PD-1 response in melanoma. General study findings and limits: A small cohort with few responders supplied the baseline and M1 comparisons. Diversity ranked highest in DNEG and lowest in TIGIT subsets.

By its share, this clonotype is medium-sized (0.01 to 0.1%). Its antigen is unknown. From live CD3+CD8+TCRalphabeta+ cells, four PD-1 and/or TIGIT subsets were sorted. Each library started from 15 ng of total RNA using the QIAseq Immune Repertoire TCR panel. MiXCR, run by TCRdb on the reads, gives a single entry per CDR3 protein. The sample has hundreds of distinct CDR3 sequences; 10% are singletons. The V and J ends lost 4 bases and 4 bases respectively, with 6 bases between them. Germline lookup yields CDR1 LNHDA and CDR2 SQIVND (reference sequence). CDR3 length: 12 amino acids. The chain uses TRBV19 and TRBJ2-3; D gene uncertain. The TCR comes from a human donor with melanoma. The sequenced sample was CD8+ T cells from PBMCs, obtained at baseline or after one month of anti-PD-1 therapy (not recorded which). DNA of the CDR3: TGTGCCAGTAGTAGAGGACCAGATACGCAGTATTTT. Encoded protein: CASSRGPDTQYF.